What follows are 7 T cell receptor beta chains derived from one specimen sequenced in a study of T cell changes during pregnancy in multiple sclerosis. TCRdb keeps only in-frame clones here, not all; method: immunoSEQ multiplex PCR. The sample lists 100,000 to 140,000 clones, approximately 90% seen once, with more than 0.65% in the top ten. This material consisted of peripheral blood, taken in the third trimester of pregnancy. These receptors were obtained from a female donor in good health, enrolled as a control in a pregnancy study.

This clone was counted between two and nine times. The chain employs TRBV14 and TRBJ1-2, with D perhaps matching TRBD1 (6 bases). The CDR3 has 13 residues. Germline V gives CDR1 SGHDN, CDR2 FVKESK. V shed 4 bases and J shed 5 bases, with 11 bases lying between them. CDR3 in amino acids: CASSLSQGYGYTF. The CDR3, as DNA: TGTGCCAGCAGCCTAAGTCAGGGGTATGGCTACACCTTC.

This clone was counted only a few times. The chain has TRBV29-1 and TRBJ1-1; TRBD1 matches at 9 bases. Germline-derived CDR1 and CDR2 are SQVTM and ANQGSEA. The CDR3 totals 13 residues. V trimming: 6 bases; J trimming: 5 bases; junction bases outside the gene matches: 7. The CDR3: CSVETGGSTEAFF. As DNA, the CDR3 is TGCAGCGTAGAGACAGGGGGATCGACTGAAGCTTTCTTT.

J is TRBJ1-4 and V is TRBV4-3; D is unclear. Germline CDR1 is LGHNA and CDR2 is YSLEER. CDR3 length equals 12 residues. V was pared by 4 bases and J by 14 bases, with 14 bases between. The CDR3 DNA follows: TGCGCCAGCAGCCTAGACGGCGGTACCCTGTTTTTT. Translating it yields CASSLDGGTLFF.

The CDR3 DNA follows: TGTGCCAGCAGCTTCCCCCGGGACAGCCTCTCGGGCGAGCAGTACTTC. It codes for CASSFPRDSLSGEQYF. V gene TRBV5-6 combines with J gene TRBJ2-7; TRBD1 matches 7 bases. The CDR3 has 16 amino acids. V lost 2 bases, J lost 6 bases, and 14 bases stayed unmatched. Germline V gene sequence: CDR1 SGHDT, CDR2 YYEEEE. Drawing the rest from reference TRBV5-6 and TRBJ2-7, the complete variable domain is DAGVTQSPTHLIKTRGQQVTLRCSPKSGHDTVSWYQQALGQGPQFIFQYYEEEERQRGNFPDRFSGHQFPNYSSELNVNALLLGDSALYLCASSFPRDSLSGEQYFGPGTRLTVT.

The V and J genes are TRBV2 and TRBJ1-2, with D tentatively TRBD1 (5 bases). In germline, CDR1 is SNHLY, CDR2 FYNNEI. Trimming pared 7 bases from V and 4 bases from J, leaving 19 bases between. The CDR3 extends over 15 amino acids. CDR3 in amino acids: CASTTAGGNLYGYTF. DNA for the CDR3: TGTGCCAGCACCACGGCGGGGGGGAACCTCTATGGCTACACCTTC.

J is TRBJ2-5 and V is TRBV29-1; possible D gene TRBD1, 5 bases. Germline V gene sequence: CDR1 SQVTM, CDR2 ANQGSEA. Trimming cost V 6 bases and J 4 bases, with 18 bases left between them. This CDR3 has 14 residues. The CDR3: CSVDQGTKRETQYF. In nucleotides, the CDR3 is TGCAGCGTGGATCAGGGAACCAAAAGAGAGACCCAGTACTTC.

The chain joins TRBV2 to TRBJ1-1; no clear D. Trimming stripped 1 base from V and 7 bases from J, with 4 bases between. This CDR3 is built from 11 residues. Germline values: CDR1 SNHLY, CDR2 FYNNEI. This chain's CDR3 is CASSEVSEAFF. In DNA form, the CDR3 reads TGTGCCAGCAGTGAAGTCAGTGAAGCTTTCTTT.